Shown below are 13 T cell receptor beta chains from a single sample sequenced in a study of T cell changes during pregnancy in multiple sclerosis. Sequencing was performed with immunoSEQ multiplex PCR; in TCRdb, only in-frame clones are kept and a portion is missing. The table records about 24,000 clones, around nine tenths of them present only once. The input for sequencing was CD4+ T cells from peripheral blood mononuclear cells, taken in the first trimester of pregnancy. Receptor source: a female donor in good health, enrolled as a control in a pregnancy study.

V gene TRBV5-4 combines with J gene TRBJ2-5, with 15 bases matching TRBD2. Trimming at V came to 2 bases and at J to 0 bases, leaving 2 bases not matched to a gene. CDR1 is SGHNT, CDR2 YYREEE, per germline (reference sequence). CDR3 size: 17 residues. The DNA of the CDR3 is TGTGCCAGCAGCTTAGGACTAGCGGGGGGGTACCAAGAGACCCAGTACTTC. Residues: CASSLGLAGGYQETQYF.

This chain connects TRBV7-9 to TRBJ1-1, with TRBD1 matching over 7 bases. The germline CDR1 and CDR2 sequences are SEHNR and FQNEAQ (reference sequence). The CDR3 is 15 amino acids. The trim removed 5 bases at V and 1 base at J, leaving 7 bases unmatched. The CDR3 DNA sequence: TGTGCCAGCAGCAGTGCAGGGGGAAGGAACACTGAAGCTTTCTTT. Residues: CASSSAGGRNTEAFF.

The CDR3 nucleotides are TGTGCCAGCAGCCCTCTAAAGCGGGAGCTGTACAATGAGCAGTTCTTC. This codes for CASSPLKRELYNEQFF. The chain carries TRBV14 and TRBJ2-1; 8 positions match TRBD2. The V gene's germline CDR1 is SGHDN and CDR2 FVKESK. The ends lost 4 bases at V and 4 bases at J; junction bases unmatched: 9. This CDR3 comprises 16 residues.

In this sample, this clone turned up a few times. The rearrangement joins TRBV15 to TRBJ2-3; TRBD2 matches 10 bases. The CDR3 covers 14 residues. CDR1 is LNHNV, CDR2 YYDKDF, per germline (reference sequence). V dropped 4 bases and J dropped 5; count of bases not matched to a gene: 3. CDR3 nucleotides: TGTGCCACCAGCACCCGACTAGCGGGAGATACGCAGTATTTT. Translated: CATSTRLAGDTQYF.

As DNA, the CDR3 is TGTGCCAGCAGCCCCCTGGGGGGGAACCAAGAGACCCAGTACTTC. It codes for CASSPLGGNQETQYF. V and J are TRBV7-6 and TRBJ2-5; 7 bases align to TRBD2. Germline V CDR1 and CDR2: SGHVS, FNYEAQ. This CDR3 is 15 amino acids long. J was trimmed by 0 bases and V by 5 bases; bases with no gene match: 6. The full variable domain, in which reference TRBV7-6 and TRBJ2-5 provide the parts outside the CDR3, is GAGVSQSPRYKVTKRGQDVALRCDPISGHVSLYWYRQALGQGPEFLTYFNYEAQQDKSGLPNDRFSAERPEGSISTLTIQRTEQRDSAMYRCASSPLGGNQETQYFGPGTRLLVL.

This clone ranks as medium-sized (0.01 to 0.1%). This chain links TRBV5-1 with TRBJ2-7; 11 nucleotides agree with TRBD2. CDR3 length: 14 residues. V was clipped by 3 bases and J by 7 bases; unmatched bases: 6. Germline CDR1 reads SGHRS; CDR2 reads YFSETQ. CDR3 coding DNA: TGCGCCAGCAGCTCACTAGCGGGAGCAAATGAGCAGTACTTC. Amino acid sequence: CASSSLAGANEQYF.

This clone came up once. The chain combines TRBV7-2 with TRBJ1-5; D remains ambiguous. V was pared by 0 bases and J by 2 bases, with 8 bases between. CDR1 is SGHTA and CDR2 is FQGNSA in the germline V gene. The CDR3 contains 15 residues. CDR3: CASSLAAGGNQPQHF. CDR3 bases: TGTGCCAGCAGCTTAGCCGCCGGTGGCAATCAGCCCCAGCATTTT.

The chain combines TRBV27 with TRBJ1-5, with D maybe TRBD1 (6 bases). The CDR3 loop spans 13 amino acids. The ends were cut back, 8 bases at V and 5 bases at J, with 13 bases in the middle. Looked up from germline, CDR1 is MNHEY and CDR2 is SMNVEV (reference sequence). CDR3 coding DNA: TGTGCCAGCGCAGGGGCTGGTGATCAGCCCCAGCATTTT. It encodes CASAGAGDQPQHF.

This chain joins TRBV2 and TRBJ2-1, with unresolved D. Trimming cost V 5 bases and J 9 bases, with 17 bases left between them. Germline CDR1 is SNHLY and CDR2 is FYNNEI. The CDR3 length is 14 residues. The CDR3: CASSPYYTKSEQFF. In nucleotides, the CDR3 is TGTGCCAGCAGTCCCTACTATACCAAATCTGAGCAGTTCTTC.

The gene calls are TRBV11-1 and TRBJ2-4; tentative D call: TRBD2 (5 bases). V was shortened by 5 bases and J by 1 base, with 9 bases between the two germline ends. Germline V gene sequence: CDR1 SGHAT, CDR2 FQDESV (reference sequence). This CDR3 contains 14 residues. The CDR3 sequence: CASSLGEAKNIQYF. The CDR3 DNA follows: TGTGCCAGCAGCCTCGGGGAGGCCAAAAACATTCAGTACTTC.

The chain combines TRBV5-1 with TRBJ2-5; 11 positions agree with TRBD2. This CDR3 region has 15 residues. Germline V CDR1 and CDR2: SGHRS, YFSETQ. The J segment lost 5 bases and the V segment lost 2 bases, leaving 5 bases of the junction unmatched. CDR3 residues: CASSFSGGARETQYF. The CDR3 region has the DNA TGCGCCAGCAGCTTTAGCGGGGGGGCTCGGGAGACCCAGTACTTC.

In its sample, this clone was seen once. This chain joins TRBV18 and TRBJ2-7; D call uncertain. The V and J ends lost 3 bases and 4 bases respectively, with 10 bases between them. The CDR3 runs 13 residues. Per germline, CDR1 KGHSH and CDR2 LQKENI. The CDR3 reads CASSPPGTYEQYF. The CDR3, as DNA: TGTGCCAGCTCACCGCCAGGTACTTACGAGCAGTACTTC.

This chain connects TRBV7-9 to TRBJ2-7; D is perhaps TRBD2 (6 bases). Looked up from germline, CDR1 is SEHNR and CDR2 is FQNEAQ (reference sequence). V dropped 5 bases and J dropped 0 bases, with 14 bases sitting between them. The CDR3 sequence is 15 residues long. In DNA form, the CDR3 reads TGTGCCAGCAGCCCGGGGCGGGGCACCTCCTACGAGCAGTACTTC. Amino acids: CASSPGRGTSYEQYF.